This paragraph reports one T cell receptor beta chain. The sample originates from a study of blood T cell repertoires in COVID-19. The assay was immunoSEQ multiplex PCR, and TCRdb's table has in-frame clones only and misses some. The table includes 120,000 to 150,000 clones, roughly four fifths detected once. Sequenced sample: peripheral blood. The origin of this receptor is a human donor with acute or convalescent COVID-19. The donor label of this sample is uncertain.

The CDR3 DNA reads as TGTGCCAGCAGTTTATTTTCGGACAGGGCATATGGCTACACCTTC. This gives the protein CASSLFSDRAYGYTF. The V gene is TRBV28, the J gene TRBJ1-2; TRBD1 aligns across 8 bases. This CDR3 region has 15 residues. The V gene's germline CDR1 is MDHEN and CDR2 SYDVKM. Trimming at V came to 1 base and at J to 5 bases, leaving 6 bases not matched to a gene.